This is a list of T cell receptor beta chains from one sample in a study of shared clonotypes between healthy human individuals. Method: immunoSEQ multiplex PCR; TCRdb's copy keeps in-frame clones and lacks some. In the table there are 2 million to 2.5 million clones, approximately 94% of which are singletons. Input material: naive CD8+ T cells from PBMCs. These receptors originate from a man in his late teens or twenties in good health. Some clones in this sample may be carry-over from other donors' samples. Both conserved end residues are part of each CDR3. D genes are given only for firm matches. Clone size, where shown, is once, few, many, or a class for clones that have expanded.

abundance | d_gene | j_gene | v_gene | CDR3nt | CDR3aa
NA | NA | TRBJ2-1 | TRBV9 | TGTGCCAGCAGCGTAGATTCTGTACTAGGGCTATTAGGGAATGAGCAGTTCTTC | CASSVDSVLGLLGNEQFF
NA | NA | TRBJ1-2 | TRBV4-1 | TGCGCCAGCAGCCAAGTGTACCAGGGAGAGGGCTACACCTTC | CASSQVYQGEGYTF
NA | NA | TRBJ2-7 | TRBV6-4 | TGTGCCAGCAGTGACATGGGGGCTCCCTCCCGCGAGCAGTACTTC | CASSDMGAPSREQYF
NA | NA | TRBJ2-5 | TRBV10-3 | TGTGCCATCAGCAACAGGGCCCCAGAGACCCAGTACTTC | CAISNRAPETQYF
NA | NA | TRBJ2-7 | TRBV5-6 | TGTGCCAGCAGCCCTCCCGGGATGATAGGCTACGAGCAGTACTTC | CASSPPGMIGYEQYF
NA | NA | TRBJ1-3 | TRBV7-8 | TGTGCCAGCAGCTTAGGGAGGGCCTCTGGAAACACCATATATTTT | CASSLGRASGNTIYF
NA | NA | TRBJ1-6 | TRBV30 | TGTGCCTGGAGTTCGGATGGGGGGTATTCACCCCTCCACTTT | CAWSSDGGYSPLHF
NA | NA | TRBJ2-7 | TRBV5-4 | TGTGCCAGCAGCTTGGCGGGCAGGGTGGTCCACGAGCAGTACTTC | CASSLAGRVVHEQYF
NA | NA | TRBJ2-1 | TRBV18 | TGTGCCAGCTCCACTGCGGGACCCACCATCAATGAGCAGTTCTTC | CASSTAGPTINEQFF
NA | NA | TRBJ2-3 | TRBV7-3 | TGTGCCAGCAGCTTAACCGACGGCGAGCTCGATACGCAGTATTTT | CASSLTDGELDTQYF
NA | NA | TRBJ2-7 | TRBV19 | TGTGCCAGTAGCCCAGGACCGCTCTACGAGCAGTACTTC | CASSPGPLYEQYF
NA | NA | TRBJ2-1 | TRBV9 | TGTGCCAGCAGTTCAGGAGGCGGGACCTCCTACAATGAGCAGTTCTTC | CASSSGGGTSYNEQFF
NA | NA | TRBJ1-5 | TRBV7-9 | TGTGCCAGCAGCTTTATCGACAGTAATCAGCCCCAGCATTTT | CASSFIDSNQPQHF
NA | TRBD2 | TRBJ2-1 | TRBV10-3 | TGTGCCACGCATGGGGGGGAACTAGTCAATGAGCAGTTCTTC | CATHGGELVNEQFF
once | NA | TRBJ2-2 | TRBV7-2 | TGTGCCAGCAGCTTATGGCGGGAAGCCGGGGAGCTGTTTTTT | CASSLWREAGELFF
NA | TRBD1 | TRBJ2-5 | TRBV9 | TGTGCCAGCAGCGGATCAGGGGGCAGGGAGACCCAGTACTTC | CASSGSGGRETQYF
NA | NA | TRBJ2-3 | TRBV19 | TGTGCCAGTAGTATAGATACGGGAGAAGGGACAGATACGCAGTATTTT | CASSIDTGEGTDTQYF
NA | NA | TRBJ1-4 | TRBV7-9 | TGTGCCAGCAGCTTAGCGCAAGGACGGGTTAATGAAAAACTGTTTTTT | CASSLAQGRVNEKLFF
NA | NA | TRBJ1-1 | TRBV9 | TGTGCCAGCAGCGTAGGTATGGTAAAGAACACTGAAGCTTTCTTT | CASSVGMVKNTEAFF
NA | NA | TRBJ2-1 | TRBV30 | TGTGCCTGGTTACGGGAGAACGATGAGCAGTTCTTC | CAWLRENDEQFF
NA | NA | TRBJ1-2 | TRBV19 | TGTGCCAGTAGTATCAGTCGGTGGGATGGCTACACCTTC | CASSISRWDGYTF
NA | TRBD2 | TRBJ2-1 | TRBV7-9 | TGTGCCAGCAGCTTAGTAACGGGACTAGCGGGAGATGGGGTCAATGAGCAGTTCTTC | CASSLVTGLAGDGVNEQFF
NA | TRBD2 | TRBJ2-7 | TRBV9 | TGTGCCAGCAGCGTAGAAGGGGACTACTTCTACGAGCAGTACTTC | CASSVEGDYFYEQYF
NA | TRBD1 | TRBJ2-3 | TRBV27 | TGTGCCAGCGAGGACAGGGGATCGCCAGATACGCAGTATTTT | CASEDRGSPDTQYF
NA | NA | TRBJ1-1 | TRBV7-3 | TGTGCCAGCAGCCGGGGCCGCGGGGCCTTGAACACTGAAGCTTTCTTT | CASSRGRGALNTEAFF
NA | NA | TRBJ2-7 | TRBV27 | TGTGCCAGCAGTCCAGCAGGTTTAGGTCCCGGCGAGCAGTACTTC | CASSPAGLGPGEQYF
NA | NA | TRBJ1-4 | TRBV5-4 | TGTGCCAGCAGCTTATCAAGGGACATAGGTTGGGCTAATGAAAAACTGTTTTTT | CASSLSRDIGWANEKLFF
NA | NA | TRBJ2-1 | TRBV7-9 | TGTGCCAGCAGCTTAGCGGGGCTATTCAGTGAGCAGTTCTTC | CASSLAGLFSEQFF
NA | TRBD1 | TRBJ2-7 | TRBV7-9 | TGTGCCAGCAGCCTTCCCGGGACAGGGCTGGCCTACGAGCAGTACTTC | CASSLPGTGLAYEQYF
NA | TRBD2 | TRBJ2-7 | TRBV6-1 | TGTGCCAGCAGTGAAGGGACTAGCGAGATCTACGAGCAGTACTTC | CASSEGTSEIYEQYF
NA | TRBD2 | TRBJ2-4 | TRBV2 | TGTGCCAGCACGGGGCTAGCGGGAGCCAAAAACATTCAGTACTTC | CASTGLAGAKNIQYF
NA | NA | TRBJ2-7 | TRBV19 | TGTGCCAGTAGTATCTACGGAAACTCCTACGAGCAGTACTTC | CASSIYGNSYEQYF
NA | NA | TRBJ1-5 | TRBV27 | TGTGCCAGCAGTTTATATGGGAGTAGTAGCAATCAGCCCCAGCATTTT | CASSLYGSSSNQPQHF
NA | TRBD2 | TRBJ2-7 | TRBV5-6 | TGTGCCAGCAGCTCGGGACTAGATGCCTACGAGCAGTACTTC | CASSSGLDAYEQYF
NA | NA | TRBJ2-3 | TRBV11-2 | TGTGCCAGCAGCTTTTTTTTGACCCCCGCAGATACGCAGTATTTT | CASSFFLTPADTQYF
NA | NA | TRBJ1-4 | TRBV4-1 | TGCGCCAGCAGCCAAGATCTGGAGGAGAAACTGTTTTTT | CASSQDLEEKLFF
NA | NA | TRBJ2-3 | TRBV4-2 | TGTGCCAGCAGCCAAGAGCTGACAGTCACAGATACGCAGTATTTT | CASSQELTVTDTQYF
NA | NA | TRBJ2-5 | TRBV2 | TGTGCCAGCAGTGAAAGGGGACCTACCCAAGAGACCCAGTACTTC | CASSERGPTQETQYF